This T cell receptor beta chain was found in a study of cytomegalovirus exposure and HLA in healthy donors. On this clone: The antigen is unknown.

Amplification used 60 Vbeta primers and 13 Jbeta primers. This table comes from immunoSEQ multiplex PCR, and its TCRdb copy is limited to in-frame clones, with some not included. The sample lists over 100,000 clones; around 78% were seen once. Study-level results: Accounts indicate the classifier identified cytomegalovirus status with strong specificity and sensitivity.

V was shortened by 2 bases and J by 0 bases, with 8 bases between the two germline ends. Germline values: CDR1 SGHKS, CDR2 YYEKEE (reference sequence). The CDR3 spans 14 residues. The source material was PBMCs. The receptor's source is a woman in her 30s in good health and CMV-seropositive. V usage is TRBV5-5 and J usage is TRBJ1-1, with no clear D. The CDR3 sequence: CASSFRLLNTEAFF. CDR3 DNA: TGTGCCAGCAGCTTTCGACTACTGAACACTGAAGCTTTCTTT.